Sequencing of this T cell receptor (beta chain) was carried out in a study of T cells in Graves' hyperthyroidism and ophthalmopathy (dated by TCRdb to the late 2010s). Broadly, across the study: Peripheral blood samples were taken at the time of initial diagnosis, prior to any treatment. An independent validation cohort of about 20 hyperthyroidism patients and roughly 16 patients who later progressed to ophthalmopathy tested prospective prediction of ophthalmopathy. TCR Vbeta CDR3 sequencing of 135 peripheral blood samples (over 40 ophthalmopathy, 75 hyperthyroidism and around 17 progressor patients) is reported in the paper. After blood sampling, hyperthyroidism patients were treated with methimazole at a starting dose of 30 mg daily, and ophthalmopathy patients were treated with high-dose intravenous methylprednisolone. For training and testing, the approximately 92 patients in the discovery cohort were randomly divided in a 7:3 ratio. In addition, the study compared T-cell repertoires in thyroid tissue and in blood from about 6 Graves' hyperthyroidism patients. A discovery cohort of about 96 patients, about 40 with Graves' ophthalmopathy and approximately 55 with stable Graves' hyperthyroidism, was used to find distinguishing TCR V-J signatures. Broad study findings and their caveats: In validation, progression to ophthalmopathy was predicted by the model with nearly 71% sensitivity and approximately 78% specificity, a median of approximately 7.1 months before onset. Sample size was not statistically predetermined, and blinding of investigators to group allocation was not performed. Most expanded thyroid clonotypes (frequency above 0.001) were also found in blood, which suggests that blood repertoires may mirror thyroid immune responses. In cross-validation, a model built on a 13 V-J signature told ophthalmopathy apart from stable hyperthyroidism with about 90% sensitivity and around 83% specificity, and in testing the same model reached 80%/75%.

There are a few counts of this clonotype. Its antigen specificity is not known. No much larger clonotype is one base removed from it; base qualities were not supplied. Unmatched junction bases come to 6, with V trimmed by 4 bases and J by 2 bases. In the germline V gene (reference sequence), CDR1 corresponds to SEHNR and CDR2 to FQNEAQ. The CDR3 starts with the cysteine, ends with the phenylalanine, and has 17 residues. The entry retains the CDR3 DNA only, 51 bases that are in frame from base 1. A patient counted as having stable Graves' hyperthyroidism if no progression to ophthalmopathy occurred over 18 months of follow-up. The hyperthyroidism patients were between 18 and 65 years old and newly diagnosed, with a disease duration of less than 2 months. The study excluded patients with uncontrolled infections, other autoimmune diseases, pregnancy or lactation. Diagnoses relied on clinical symptoms, serum thyroxine and TRAb, thyroid ultrasound and orbital computed tomography. PBMCs were separated from roughly 10 ml of fresh peripheral blood using Ficoll-Paque density gradient centrifugation. Trizol reagent was used to extract total RNA, and RNA quality was then checked on an Agilent 2100 Bioanalyzer.

Amplification of TCR beta CDR3 regions was carried out from RNA transcripts. The TCR CDR3 was subjected to a first round of RT-PCR using the HTBI primer set and the Qiagen OneStep RT-PCR kit. Libraries were constructed in a second round of multiplex PCR, after which size selection and purification were performed. Libraries were sequenced paired-end with 100 bp reads on an Illumina HiSeq2000. As for the authors' bioinformatics: SOAPnuke was used to process the raw data, with reads discarded if the reads contained adapters or uncalled bases, had a mean Phred below 15, or lacked an exact constant-primer or identifier match. COPE v1.2.5 was used to merge high-quality paired reads, and clonotypes were defined as unique nucleotide sequences. MiTCR v1.1 was used to align clonotypes to the IMGT TRBV, TRBD and TRBJ reference segments. Analysis was restricted to V-J combinations with a frequency above 0.0001, which covered over 98% of repertoires. A TCS score was defined as the ratio between F50 (clonal expansion) and ExV (chaos), using BLOSUM62-based TCRdist between CDR3 peptides within each V-J. Welch's t-statistics and random forest reduced around 510 V-J features to 13, which were used in a naive Bayes classifier (R e1071). TCRdb ran its own pipeline on the public reads, namely fastp trimming at Q25 and MiXCR clone calling, and kept in-frame beta chains. Every distinct CDR3 protein forms one entry, paired with its most common genes and DNA. TCRdb's processing, not the authors' own work, is the source of the V and J calls. The sample contains 200,000 to 250,000 distinct CDR3 sequences, roughly a sixth of them found a single time. The ten largest clones capture roughly 50% of the sample.

The clonotype comes from a man between 50 and 59 years old with Graves' hyperthyroidism. Rearrangement joined TRBV7-9 to TRBJ2-1; TRBD2 matches 12 bases in the middle. Sequenced input: blood. For the CDR3, the sequence is CASSSRLAGVTYNEQFF. The nucleotides read TGTGCCAGCAGCTCGAGACTAGCGGGAGTCACCTACAATGAGCAGTTCTTC. The reference TRBV7-9 and TRBJ2-1 proteins fill in what lies around the CDR3, so the full variable domain reads DTGVSQNPRHKITKRGQNVTFRCDPISEHNRLYWYRQTLGQGPEFLTYFQNEAQLEKSRLLSDRFSAERPKGSFSTLEIQRTEQGDSAMYLCASSSRLAGVTYNEQFFGPGTRLTVL.